This T cell receptor (beta chain) derives from a study of cytomegalovirus exposure and HLA in healthy donors. Germline V gene data show CDR1 as GTSNPN and CDR2 as SVGIG (reference sequence). CDR3 length: 12 amino acids. Whole-study results and caveats: Rare TCR sequences predominated, though certain public TCRs were found in many donors.

Nominally healthy donors were sampled, though unrecorded immune exposures were likely. Worth noting for this clone: Its antigen is currently unknown. A junction end diverges from the germline sequence, so it may reflect a read error.

The study ran its PCR with 60 Vbeta and 13 Jbeta primers. Clones were read by immunoSEQ multiplex PCR, and TCRdb kept only the in-frame ones, dropping some. This sample has fewer than 110,000 clones, with more than 75% found just once. This rearrangement joins TRBV30 to TRBJ2-7, with D hard to call. This TCR was recovered from a young man in good health and CMV-seropositive. The sequenced material came from PBMCs. CDR3 in amino acids: CAWSVGSNEQYF. In DNA form, the CDR3 reads TGTGCTTGGAGTGTAGGTAGCAACGAGCAGTACTTC.